A selection of T cell receptor beta chains follows, all from one sample in a study of T cell responses to AZD1222 COVID-19 vaccine. Using immunoSEQ multiplex PCR, the repertoire was profiled, and TCRdb retains in-frame clones only, with some absent. This table holds roughly 150,000 clones, around 89% found once. Sequenced here: peripheral blood, sampled on day 0 of MenACWY control vaccination. Source of these receptors: an adult in good health. The CDR3 runs from the conserved cysteine through the conserved F or W. D genes are given only for firm matches. Rows give clone size only sometimes, using once, few, many, or a class for an expanded clone.

V gene,clone size,D gene,J gene,CDR3 protein,CDR3 DNA
TRBV6-2/TRBV6-3,-,TRBD2,TRBJ2-1,CASSYPQGSGRDNEQFF,TGTGCCAGCAGTTACCCCCAGGGTAGCGGGAGGGACAATGAGCAGTTCTTC
TRBV7-2,-,-,TRBJ2-3,CASSSAGATDTQYF,TGTGCCAGCAGCTCTGCGGGGGCCACAGATACGCAGTATTTT
TRBV29-1,-,TRBD2,TRBJ2-1,CSVRDGGSSYNEQFF,TGCAGCGTCCGGGACGGGGGGAGCTCCTACAATGAGCAGTTCTTC
TRBV5-1,-,-,TRBJ2-5,CASVEGTDLQETQYF,TGCGCCAGCGTCGAGGGGACCGACCTCCAAGAGACCCAGTACTTC
TRBV15,-,TRBD2,TRBJ2-3,CATSRDRGLAGHTPDTQYF,TGTGCCACCAGCAGAGATCGGGGACTAGCGGGTCACACACCAGATACGCAGTATTTT
TRBV7-2,-,TRBD2,TRBJ2-7,CASSTTGLAPYEQYF,TGTGCCAGCAGCACTACGGGACTAGCTCCCTACGAGCAGTACTTC
TRBV9,-,-,TRBJ2-3,CASGGTFTDTQYF,TGTGCCAGCGGGGGGACTTTCACAGATACGCAGTATTTT
TRBV5-1,-,-,TRBJ2-7,CASSSTATYEQYF,TGCGCCAGCAGCTCGACTGCGACCTACGAGCAGTACTTC
TRBV19,-,TRBD1,TRBJ1-6,CASSPGDRGLNSPLHF,TGTGCCAGTAGTCCCGGGGACAGGGGGCTTAATTCACCCCTCCACTTT
TRBV28,-,-,TRBJ1-5,CASSEDRFDQPQHF,TGTGCCAGCAGTGAGGACCGGTTCGATCAGCCCCAGCATTTT
TRBV12-3/TRBV12-4,-,-,TRBJ1-1,CASRGTPNTEAFF,TGTGCCAGCAGGGGAACTCCGAACACTGAAGCTTTCTTT
TRBV7-2,-,TRBD1,TRBJ1-2,CASSPRTGLHYGYTF,TGTGCCAGCAGCCCCCGGACAGGGCTCCACTATGGCTACACCTTC
TRBV24-1,once,-,TRBJ1-2,CATSALWGSGYTF,TGTGCCACCAGTGCCCTGTGGGGGTCTGGCTACACCTTC
TRBV5-6,-,TRBD1,TRBJ2-7,CASSLVGLSRGRYEQYF,TGTGCCAGCAGCTTGGTGGGTTTGAGCAGGGGGCGCTACGAGCAGTACTTC
TRBV5-6,once,-,TRBJ1-4,CASSLVRNEKLFF,TGTGCCAGCAGCTTGGTCCGGAATGAAAAACTGTTTTTT
TRBV6-5,-,TRBD2,TRBJ2-7,CASSRTSGRHHEQYF,TGTGCCAGCAGCCGTACTAGCGGGAGACATCACGAGCAGTACTTC
TRBV28,-,-,TRBJ1-4,CASSSHRVRDEKLFF,TGTGCCAGCAGTTCCCACAGGGTACGGGATGAAAAACTGTTTTTT
TRBV21-1,-,-,TRBJ2-7,CASSKALATNDEQYF,TGTGCCAGCAGCAAAGCGCTAGCCACTAACGACGAGCAGTACTTC
TRBV6-5,-,-,TRBJ2-1,CASSPTQGLNEQFF,TGTGCCAGCAGCCCCACCCAGGGGCTGAATGAGCAGTTCTTC
TRBV5-4,-,TRBD1,TRBJ2-1,CASSLDRGRAEEQFF,TGTGCCAGCAGCCTCGACAGGGGGCGCGCGGAGGAGCAGTTCTTC
TRBV4-3,-,TRBD2,TRBJ2-2,CASSQLAGGANTGELFF,TGCGCCAGCAGCCAATTAGCGGGGGGCGCGAACACCGGGGAGCTGTTTTTT
TRBV19,-,-,TRBJ2-7,CASSIGNEQYF,TGTGCCAGTAGTATAGGGAACGAGCAGTACTTC
TRBV24-1,-,TRBD1,TRBJ2-1,CATSDQTGNHNEQFF,TGTGCCACCAGTGATCAGACAGGGAACCACAATGAGCAGTTCTTC
TRBV4-3,-,-,TRBJ2-7,CASSHSLRGGQGYEQYF,TGCGCCAGCAGCCATTCACTTCGGGGGGGACAGGGCTACGAGCAGTACTTC
TRBV27,once,TRBD1,TRBJ1-5,CASSPYARQGSYQPQHF,TGTGCCAGCAGTCCCTACGCCAGACAGGGTAGCTATCAGCCCCAGCATTTT
TRBV11-2,-,-,TRBJ1-5,CASSFLAHTPQHF,TGTGCCAGCAGCTTTTTGGCGCATACGCCCCAGCATTTT
TRBV7-6,-,-,TRBJ1-1,CASSMGAGADTEAFF,TGTGCCAGCAGCATGGGGGCGGGGGCAGATACTGAAGCTTTCTTT
TRBV5-8,-,TRBD1,TRBJ2-7,CASSITGTGAYEQYF,TGTGCCAGCAGCATTACCGGGACAGGCGCCTACGAGCAGTACTTC
TRBV24-1,once,-,TRBJ2-1,CATSDSLPLGSQYNEQFF,TGTGCCACCAGTGACAGTCTCCCCTTAGGTTCCCAGTACAATGAGCAGTTCTTC
TRBV6-4,-,-,TRBJ1-1,CASSWTEAFF,TGTGCCAGCAGTTGGACTGAAGCTTTCTTT
TRBV29-1,-,-,TRBJ1-1,CSAIGTLNTEAFF,TGCAGCGCTATAGGGACCTTGAACACTGAAGCTTTCTTT
TRBV5-5,-,-,TRBJ2-1,CASSLGIAWGIDEQFF,TGTGCCAGCAGTTTGGGGATAGCGTGGGGGATCGATGAGCAGTTCTTC
TRBV19,-,-,TRBJ1-5,CASSDTGSSPQHF,TGTGCCAGTAGTGACACGGGGTCGAGCCCCCAGCATTTT
TRBV6-2/TRBV6-3,-,-,TRBJ1-2,CASSYEGQHYGYTF,TGTGCCAGCAGTTACGAGGGGCAGCACTATGGCTACACCTTC
TRBV19,-,-,TRBJ1-1,CASSIQGANTEAFF,TGTGCCAGTAGTATCCAGGGCGCGAACACTGAAGCTTTCTTT
TRBV12-3/TRBV12-4,-,-,TRBJ1-1,CASSLGANTEAFF,TGTGCCAGCAGTTTAGGAGCGAACACTGAAGCTTTCTTT
TRBV24-1,few,-,TRBJ2-7,CATSDPWGDAPYEQYF,TGTGCCACCAGTGACCCCTGGGGAGACGCACCCTACGAGCAGTACTTC
TRBV5-4,-,TRBD2,TRBJ2-2,CASSPLAGGGTGELFF,TGTGCCAGCAGCCCGCTAGCGGGAGGGGGCACCGGGGAGCTGTTTTTT
TRBV29-1,-,-,TRBJ1-1,CSVDQGPNTEAFF,TGCAGCGTTGACCAGGGTCCGAACACTGAAGCTTTCTTT
TRBV14,-,-,TRBJ1-6,CASSQDAPGPPESSPLHF,TGTGCCAGCAGCCAAGATGCCCCGGGGCCTCCTGAAAGTTCACCCCTCCACTTT
TRBV7-3,-,-,TRBJ1-2,CASRQRSDEGGYTF,TGTGCCAGCAGACAACGTTCCGACGAGGGGGGCTACACCTTC
TRBV20-1,-,-,TRBJ2-5,CSASGGPGVQETQYF,TGCAGTGCTAGTGGTGGTCCGGGGGTCCAAGAGACCCAGTACTTC
TRBV7-2,-,-,TRBJ1-2,CASSPGVNYGYTF,TGTGCCAGCAGTCCAGGGGTTAACTATGGCTACACCTTC
TRBV2,-,-,TRBJ1-2,CATKATFYGYTF,TGTGCCACCAAAGCGACCTTTTATGGCTACACCTTC
TRBV27,once,TRBD1,TRBJ2-7,CASSLSGTGRGEQYF,TGTGCCAGCAGTTTATCCGGGACAGGGCGTGGCGAGCAGTACTTC
TRBV19,-,TRBD1,TRBJ2-3,CASSLGTEHADTQYF,TGTGCCAGTAGCCTAGGGACAGAGCACGCAGATACGCAGTATTTT
TRBV12-3/TRBV12-4,-,-,TRBJ1-2,CASGRDLIYGYTF,TGTGCCAGCGGTCGGGACTTGATATATGGCTACACCTTC
TRBV9,once,TRBD2,TRBJ2-1,CASSFSGRASFGEQFF,TGTGCCAGCAGCTTTAGCGGGAGGGCCTCTTTCGGTGAGCAGTTCTTC
TRBV28,-,TRBD2,TRBJ2-1,CASSAPRAGAGYNEQFF,TGTGCCAGCAGCGCACCCAGAGCGGGAGCGGGGTACAATGAGCAGTTCTTC
TRBV7-9,-,TRBD2,TRBJ2-5,CASSLGLAEYF,TGTGCCAGCAGCTTAGGACTAGCAGAATACTTC
TRBV4-1,many,-,TRBJ2-4,CASSQPNQGGLAKNIQYF,TGCGCCAGCAGCCAGCCAAACCAGGGGGGGTTAGCCAAAAACATTCAGTACTTC
TRBV28,once,-,TRBJ1-5,CASSFGRGSQPQHF,TGTGCCAGCAGTTTTGGACGGGGCAGTCAGCCCCAGCATTTT
TRBV28,-,-,TRBJ1-5,CASSLLGQGNQPQHF,TGTGCCAGCAGTTTATTGGGGCAGGGCAATCAGCCCCAGCATTTT
TRBV7-9,-,-,TRBJ2-3,CASSPRRKPDTQYF,TGTGCCAGCAGCCCACGGCGGAAGCCAGATACGCAGTATTTT
TRBV5-4,-,-,TRBJ2-1,CASSSRGKGSIPHNEQFF,TGTGCCAGCAGCTCCCGCGGGAAGGGATCAATTCCCCACAATGAGCAGTTCTTC
TRBV11-3,once,TRBD1,TRBJ2-7,CASSLGDRGGHEQYF,TGTGCCAGCAGCTTAGGCGACAGGGGAGGCCACGAGCAGTACTTC
TRBV7-8,few,TRBD1,TRBJ1-4,CASSPRQGPSEKLFF,TGTGCCAGCAGCCCAAGACAGGGACCTTCGGAAAAACTGTTTTTT